This T cell receptor beta chain was recorded in a study of molecular identifiers for immune sequencing clone quantification. V lost 4 bases to trimming and J lost 6 bases, with 22 bases between them. Per the germline V gene, CDR1 is SGHRS and CDR2 is YFSETQ. The CDR3 contains 16 residues. Methods described previously were used for bulk TCR libraries, and listed TCR primers were applied. TCRdb reanalysed the PCR reads using MiXCR and keeps one entry per CDR3 protein. Altogether roughly 50,000 distinct CDR3 sequences are present, around 33% being singletons, with the ten largest covering 3% to 4%. The sequencing sample was made of naive CD8+ T cells from blood, with Jurkat cell RNA spiked in. Subset indicated: FACS-sorted CD8+CD4-CCR7+CD45RA+ naive T cells. The chain joins TRBV5-1 to TRBJ1-1; tentatively, D is TRBD1 (5 bases). This clonotype was obtained from a human donor in good health. Some libraries in this study had Jurkat cell RNA spiked in. This CDR3 is CASSPKTGHSSAEAFF. CDR3 DNA: TGCGCCAGCAGCCCTAAAACAGGACACTCAAGTGCTGAAGCTTTCTTT.